Listed here are 21 T cell receptor beta chains from one sample, sequenced in a study of blood T cell repertoires in COVID-19. Sequenced by immunoSEQ multiplex PCR; TCRdb stores in-frame clones only, minus some. The table includes around 81,000 clones, about 90% detected once. The material sequenced was peripheral blood. These TCRs come from a woman aged 80 or over with acute or convalescent COVID-19.

The chain uses TRBV5-1 and TRBJ2-5; maybe TRBD2 (6 bases). The V gene lost 0 bases and the J gene lost 1 base, with 7 bases spanning the gap. Per germline, CDR1 SGHRS and CDR2 YFSETQ. The CDR3 spans 14 residues. CDR3 DNA: TGCGCCAGCAGCTTGGCCGGGAGCCAAGAGACCCAGTACTTC. Translation: CASSLAGSQETQYF. The variable domain in full, completed from reference TRBV5-1 and TRBJ2-5, reads KAGVTQTPRYLIKTRGQQVTLSCSPISGHRSVSWYQQTPGQGLQFLFEYFSETQRNKGNFPGRFSGRQFSNSRSEMNVSTLELGDSALYLCASSLAGSQETQYFGPGTRLLVL.

As for this clone: Distinct nucleotide sequences in the sample also encode this CDR3. The chain carries TRBV18 and TRBJ2-7; D is unresolved. This CDR3 is built from 13 residues. The V gene's germline CDR1 is KGHSH and CDR2 LQKENI. V shed 2 bases and J shed 1 base, with 6 bases lying between them. This CDR3 reads CASSPGQSYEQYF. CDR3 DNA sequence: TGTGCCAGCTCACCAGGCCAATCCTACGAGCAGTACTTC.

This chain connects TRBV5-4 to TRBJ1-1, with 7 bases aligning to TRBD1. The germline V gene has CDR1 SGHNT and CDR2 YYREEE (reference sequence). CDR3 size: 15 residues. Trimming removed 5 bases from V and 3 bases from J; junction bases left unmatched: 10. The CDR3: CASSFGQARDTEAFF. CDR3 nucleotides: TGTGCCAGCAGTTTTGGACAGGCCCGGGACACTGAAGCTTTCTTT.

In its sample, this clone was seen once. The chain joins TRBV27 to TRBJ1-2; the match to TRBD1 covers 7 bases. V was clipped by 5 bases and J by 7 bases; unmatched bases: 7. The CDR3 is made up of 13 amino acids. Germline CDR1 is MNHEY and CDR2 is SMNVEV (reference sequence). CDR3 loop: CASSNRGRGGYTF. In DNA, the CDR3 is TGTGCCAGCAGTAACAGGGGAAGGGGTGGCTACACCTTC.

CDR3: CAISGTSGAGANVLTF. As DNA, the CDR3 is TGTGCCATCAGTGGAACCAGCGGAGCTGGGGCCAACGTCCTGACTTTC. The chain links TRBV10-3 to TRBJ2-6; D possibly corresponds to TRBD2 (5 bases). CDR3 length equals 16 residues. With 4 bases removed from V and 2 bases from J, the gap between germline ends came to 12 bases. Germline V lookup: CDR1 ENHRY, CDR2 SYGVKD.

V gene TRBV6-5 combines with J gene TRBJ1-1; D is undetermined. V was cut by 6 bases and J by 8 bases, with 13 bases left in between. The CDR3 runs 12 residues. Germline V gene data show CDR1 as MNHEY and CDR2 as SVGAGI. This CDR3 reads CASSQLEGEAFF. CDR3 DNA sequence: TGTGCCAGCAGCCAATTAGAGGGAGAAGCTTTCTTT.

The rearrangement joins TRBV4-1 to TRBJ2-7; 9 bases match TRBD1. CDR1 is MGHRA and CDR2 is YSYEKL in the germline V gene. The CDR3 contains 15 residues. J gave up 6 bases and V 3 bases, and 9 bases lay outside the gene matches. CDR3 sequence (DNA): TGCGCCAGCAGCCAGGTTTTGGGACAGGGATTCGAGCAGTACTTC. Translating it yields CASSQVLGQGFEQYF.

In its sample, this clone was seen once. CDR3 DNA: TGTGCCATCAGTGCCTCGACAGGTGCAACTAATGAAAAACTGTTTTTT. Encoded protein: CAISASTGATNEKLFF. The chain joins TRBV10-3 to TRBJ1-4; a possible D gene is TRBD1 (6 bases). CDR1 is ENHRY and CDR2 is SYGVKD in the germline V gene. This CDR3 is 16 amino acids long. Trimming took off 4 bases at V and 0 bases at J, with 12 bases between the two ends.

This clone has a handful of counts. J is TRBJ2-1 and V is TRBV6-5; TRBD2 matches 9 bases. The CDR3 contains 15 residues. V shed 5 bases, J shed 2 bases, and the junction held 4 bases outside the gene matches. Germline lookup yields CDR1 MNHEY and CDR2 SVGAGI. The CDR3 protein is CASSPSGRTYNEQFF. CDR3 nucleotides: TGTGCCAGCAGTCCAAGCGGGAGGACCTACAATGAGCAGTTCTTC.

The rearrangement joins TRBV18 to TRBJ2-7; TRBD1 aligns across 10 bases. The CDR3 extends over 15 amino acids. J gave up 5 bases and V 4 bases, and 8 bases lay outside the gene matches. From germline, CDR1 is KGHSH and CDR2 LQKENI. This chain's CDR3 is CASSRTGTGVDEQYF. The CDR3, as DNA: TGTGCCAGCTCACGTACCGGGACAGGGGTCGACGAGCAGTACTTC.

As regards this clone: Other nucleotide sequences from this sample produce the same CDR3. The chain couples TRBV2 to TRBJ1-2, with D tentatively TRBD1 (6 bases). Germline V CDR1 and CDR2: SNHLY, FYNNEI. V dropped 4 bases and J dropped 3 bases, with 9 bases sitting between them. This CDR3 has 13 residues. The CDR3 coding sequence is TGTGCCAGCAGTGCGGGGGGCGACTATGGCTACACCTTC. This sequence encodes CASSAGGDYGYTF. Combining the CDR3 with reference TRBV2 and TRBJ1-2 gives the whole variable domain EPEVTQTPSHQVTQMGQEVILRCVPISNHLYFYWYRQILGQKVEFLVSFYNNEISEKSEIFDDQFSVERPDGSNFTLKIRSTKLEDSAMYFCASSAGGDYGYTFGSGTRLTVV.

The rearrangement links TRBV2 to TRBJ2-3; a possible D gene is TRBD2 (5 bases). The CDR3 is 14 amino acids. Per the germline V gene, CDR1 is SNHLY and CDR2 is FYNNEI. V lost 4 bases, J lost 1 base, and 9 bases lay in between. The CDR3: CASSGPGGTDTQYF. CDR3 DNA: TGTGCCAGCAGTGGTCCCGGGGGCACAGATACGCAGTATTTT. The full variable domain, its missing parts supplied by reference TRBV2 and TRBJ2-3, is EPEVTQTPSHQVTQMGQEVILRCVPISNHLYFYWYRQILGQKVEFLVSFYNNEISEKSEIFDDQFSVERPDGSNFTLKIRSTKLEDSAMYFCASSGPGGTDTQYFGPGTRLTVL.

The rearrangement uses TRBV5-1 and TRBJ1-3, with D unclear. CDR3 length: 14 residues. V was pared by 0 bases and J by 6 bases, with 10 bases between. The germline CDR1 and CDR2 sequences are SGHRS and YFSETQ. The CDR3 sequence: CASSLATEKNTIYF. The CDR3 nucleotides are TGCGCCAGCAGCTTGGCAACAGAAAAAAACACCATATATTTT.

The chain joins TRBV5-1 to TRBJ2-7, with TRBD1 matching over 7 bases. After removal of 4 bases from V and 5 bases from J, the junction contained 9 bases not matched to a gene. CDR3 size: 14 residues. CDR1 is SGHRS, CDR2 YFSETQ, per germline. The DNA of the CDR3 is TGCGCCAGCAGCGTAACAGGGGCGGTCGACGAGCAGTACTTC. Protein: CASSVTGAVDEQYF.

The rearrangement links TRBV5-1 to TRBJ1-2; 7 bases agree with TRBD1. The CDR3 has 13 amino acids. Germline V gives CDR1 SGHRS, CDR2 YFSETQ. J lost 7 bases, V lost 3 bases, and 6 bases had no gene match. CDR3: CASSSRQGLGYTF. CDR3 in DNA: TGCGCCAGCAGCTCTAGACAGGGTCTTGGCTACACCTTC. Full variable domain (remainder filled in from reference TRBV5-1 and TRBJ1-2): KAGVTQTPRYLIKTRGQQVTLSCSPISGHRSVSWYQQTPGQGLQFLFEYFSETQRNKGNFPGRFSGRQFSNSRSEMNVSTLELGDSALYLCASSSRQGLGYTFGSGTRLTVV.

A single count supports this clone. This chain joins TRBV5-4 and TRBJ2-7; TRBD2 matches at 9 bases. This CDR3 has 13 amino acids. After removal of 4 bases from V and 6 bases from J, the junction contained 5 bases not matched to a gene. CDR1 is SGHNT, CDR2 YYREEE, per germline (reference sequence). The CDR3 is CASSLGLAREQYF. The CDR3 DNA sequence: TGTGCCAGCAGCCTGGGACTAGCCCGCGAGCAGTACTTC.

This chain joins TRBV6-5 and TRBJ1-4; no reliable D call. There are 13 residues in the CDR3. Trimming left V 0 bases short and J 5 bases short, with 4 bases between. Germline V lookup: CDR1 MNHEY, CDR2 SVGAGI. For the CDR3, the DNA is TGTGCCAGCAGTTACTCGAGCAATGAAAAACTGTTTTTT. It translates to CASSYSSNEKLFF.

CDR3 sequence: CASSHSGGEVEQYF. The CDR3 nucleotides read TGTGCCAGCAGCCATAGCGGGGGGGAGGTCGAGCAGTACTTC. This rearrangement joins TRBV4-2 to TRBJ2-7; 11 bases align to TRBD2. The junction had 4 bases not matched to a gene; V was cut back by 3 bases and J by 6 bases. Germline CDR1 LGHNA, CDR2 YNFKEQ. The CDR3 contains 14 residues.

This chain links TRBV11-2 with TRBJ1-2, with a possible D match to TRBD1 (6 bases). The CDR3 spans 15 residues. Per germline, CDR1 SGHAT and CDR2 FQNNGV. The V and J ends lost 1 base and 6 bases respectively, with 15 bases between them. In DNA form, the CDR3 reads TGTGCCAGCAGCTTAGTCGAACAGGGTAGTCATGGCTACACCTTC. Amino acid sequence: CASSLVEQGSHGYTF.

This clone has a handful of counts. The chain employs TRBV19 and TRBJ2-7, with D possibly TRBD2 on 6 matching bases. Germline assignment: CDR1 LNHDA and CDR2 SQIVND (reference sequence). V shed 7 bases and J shed 6 bases, with 16 bases lying between them. The CDR3 totals 13 residues. DNA of the CDR3: TGTGCCAGTAACTTGGCGGGGACCTCCGAGCAGTACTTC. Translation gives CASNLAGTSEQYF.

The sample holds one count of this clone. The rearrangement links TRBV30 to TRBJ2-7; 8 bases match TRBD2. Germline V CDR1 and CDR2: GTSNPN, SVGIG (reference sequence). This CDR3 contains 13 residues. V dropped 1 base and J dropped 2; count of bases not matched to a gene: 1. The CDR3 protein is CAWSAGGAYEQYF. The DNA of the CDR3 is TGTGCCTGGAGTGCGGGGGGGGCCTACGAGCAGTACTTC.